This T cell receptor (beta chain) was retrieved from a study of cytomegalovirus exposure and HLA in healthy donors. About the research overall: According to later analysis, the same platform produced the approximately 130 validation and several hundred first-cohort repertoires. Study observations and caveats: The study flagged approximately 180 TCR beta chains as cytomegalovirus-associated. The TCR clusters that emerged in the first cohort tended, a later analysis found, to co-occur in the 95 to 150 validation repertoires. In vitro work confirmed that a few CMV-associated chains recognize CMV antigens.

Germline lookup yields CDR1 LNHDA and CDR2 SQIVND (reference sequence). The CDR3 consists of 13 residues. The V gene end was trimmed by 10 bases and the J gene end by 6 bases; junction bases not matched to a gene: 9. Comment on this clone: Its matching antigen is unknown.

Some clones are missing from TCRdb's copy, which holds only in-frame ones; the method was immunoSEQ multiplex PCR. The sample shows roughly 100,000 clones, roughly 86% of them seen only once. This chain links TRBV19 with TRBJ1-5, with 7 bases identical to TRBD1. What was sequenced was PBMCs. The sequence came from a young woman in good health and CMV-seropositive. The CDR3 is CATSPGTVQPQHF. The CDR3 bases are TGTGCCACCTCTCCCGGGACAGTTCAGCCCCAGCATTTT.